Reported below is one T cell receptor beta chain. Its antigen is unknown. V shed 5 bases, J shed 4 bases, and the junction held 8 bases outside the gene matches. Per germline, CDR1 GTSNPN and CDR2 SVGIG (reference sequence). CDR3 length: 15 amino acids. This record comes from a study of cytomegalovirus exposure and HLA in healthy donors. Overall study context: Genotyping showed roughly 81% of some 400 donors falling in the Caucasian-associated ancestry cluster.

The primer mix had 60 Vbeta and 13 Jbeta primers. Libraries were prepared by immunoSEQ multiplex PCR; TCRdb keeps only in-frame clonotypes and omits some of them. The table lists about 98,000 clones, around 72% of them singletons. Whole-study results and caveats: Follow-up analysis found HLA locus-dependent TCR association rates, highest for DRB1 and lowest for HLA-C.

The source of this sequence is a man between 18 and 29 years old in good health and CMV-seropositive. The material sequenced was PBMCs. The rearrangement joins TRBV30 to TRBJ2-3, with 11 bases identical to TRBD2. CDR3 in amino acids: CAWASSGGQADTQYF. DNA of the CDR3: TGTGCCTGGGCGTCTAGCGGGGGGCAGGCAGATACGCAGTATTTT. The whole variable domain, filled in from reference TRBV30 and TRBJ2-3, reads SQTIHQWPATLVQPVGSPLSLECTVEGTSNPNLYWYRQAAGRGLQLLFYSVGIGQISSEVPQNLSASRPQDRQFILSSKKLLLSDSGFYLCAWASSGGQADTQYFGPGTRLTVL.